This entry lists 5 T cell receptor beta chains sequenced from one sample in a study of OX40 agonist ivuxolimab in advanced cancers. Only in-frame clones appear in the TCRdb table, and some are missing; sequencing was by immunoSEQ multiplex PCR. The profile covers tens of thousands of clones, with roughly 80% appearing a single time and roughly 4% taken by the ten largest. The starting material was CD4+ or CD8+ T cells sorted from blood, obtained in a trial of the OX40 agonist ivuxolimab. The receptors shown here come from an adult with an advanced solid tumor such as melanoma, head and neck, liver or kidney cancer.

This chain joins TRBV11-2 and TRBJ1-5; no clear D. Looked up from germline, CDR1 is SGHAT and CDR2 is FQNNGV. Trimming left V 5 bases short and J 9 bases short, with 14 bases between. The CDR3 consists of 13 residues. The CDR3 nucleotides read TGTGCCAGCAGCCCCGAAGTCCGTTTGCCCCAGCATTTT. Translation gives CASSPEVRLPQHF.

This sequence joins TRBV7-2 and TRBJ1-4; D ambiguous. The CDR3 is made up of 15 amino acids. V was cut by 1 base and J by 5 bases, with 11 bases left in between. Per germline, CDR1 SGHTA and CDR2 FQGNSA. CDR3 nucleotides: TGTGCCAGCAGCTTAGTCCCTACCCCGAATGAAAAACTGTTTTTT. Its protein product is CASSLVPTPNEKLFF.

The chain joins TRBV18 to TRBJ1-4; tentatively, D is TRBD1 (6 bases). Trimming removed 3 bases at V and 8 bases at J, with 22 bases between. Germline-derived CDR1 and CDR2 are KGHSH and LQKENI. The CDR3 is 17 residues long. The CDR3 spells CASSPYARGHPIEKLFF. The DNA of the CDR3 is TGTGCCAGCTCACCCTACGCCCGGGGACACCCAATCGAAAAACTGTTTTTT.

With regard to this clone: The junction does not match germline at one end; this may be a read error. The gene calls are TRBV4-2 and TRBJ2-3; the D gene is possibly TRBD1 (6 bases). Germline CDR1 reads LGHNA; CDR2 reads YNFKEQ. The CDR3 sequence is 15 residues long. In DNA, the CDR3 is TGTGCCAGCAGCTTAGATACAGGGAGCACAGATATGCAGTATTTT. It specifies CASSLDTGSTDMQYF.

The V gene is TRBV7-3, the J gene TRBJ2-1; TRBD2 matches 7 bases. The CDR3 covers 16 residues. After removal of 6 bases from V and 0 bases from J, the junction contained 8 bases not matched to a gene. Germline values: CDR1 SGHTA, CDR2 FQGTGA. The chain's CDR3 is CASRPGGGRSYNEQFF. The CDR3 DNA reads as TGTGCCAGCAGGCCCGGCGGGGGACGCTCCTACAATGAGCAGTTCTTC.